A single sample is the source of the 22 T cell receptor beta chains below, sequenced in a study of spatial heterogeneity in lung cancer. In TCRdb, the 5' RACE reads were re-called with MiXCR into one record per CDR3 protein. The sample lists 9,500 to 10,000 distinct CDR3 sequences, about 6.5% seen once, with roughly 9.1% in the top ten. Study-level points and caveats: Expanded intratumoral alpha and beta TCR counts tracked tumor mutation counts.

These receptors are not linked to any known antigen. Regarding time point: sample taken at primary tumor resection. The sequences come from lung tumor tissue, collected at surgery. The receptor source for this set is a male donor with early-stage non-small cell lung cancer.

By its share, this clonotype is medium-sized. Little can be read into the size of this beta chain, an off-target read in a library designed for alpha chains. The V gene is TRBV6-1, the J gene TRBJ1-3; maybe TRBD1 (5 bases). Trimming took off 2 bases at V and 0 bases at J, with 14 bases between the two ends. The CDR3 extends over 17 amino acids. Germline CDR1 is MNHNS and CDR2 is SASEGT. CDR3 region: CASSELRGSPSGNTIYF. The CDR3 DNA reads as TGTGCCAGCAGTGAACTGAGGGGATCCCCCTCTGGAAACACCATATATTTT.

About this clonotype: This beta chain is an off-target read within a library intended for alpha chains, so its frequency means little. The V call is TRBV20-1, the J call TRBJ2-7; no definite D call. The V end was cut by 4 bases, the J end by 2 bases, with 12 bases between. The CDR3 sequence is 13 residues long. The germline gives CDR1 DFQATT, CDR2 SNEGSKA (reference sequence). Written as DNA, the CDR3 is TGCAGTGCTAACCGAAGACTTCCCTACGAGCAGTACTTC. This gives the protein CSANRRLPYEQYF.

Within the sample, this clonotype is medium-sized. Since the library was made to target alpha chains, this beta chain is a stray read and its abundance is not meaningful. The chain employs TRBV5-6 and TRBJ2-2; no clear D. The length of the CDR3 is 15 residues. V lost 3 bases and J 3 bases, leaving 12 bases between the germline ends. CDR1 is SGHDT, CDR2 YYEEEE, per germline. The CDR3 protein is CASSSDLRDTGELFF. In DNA form, the CDR3 reads TGTGCCAGCAGCTCGGACCTGAGAGACACCGGGGAGCTGTTTTTT.

With regard to this clonotype: Little can be read into the size of this beta chain, an off-target read in a library designed for alpha chains. V gene TRBV2 combines with J gene TRBJ2-1; D possibly matches TRBD1 or TRBD2 (6 bases each). V lost 8 bases and J lost 6, with 8 bases in between. CDR3 length equals 11 residues. CDR1 is SNHLY and CDR2 is FYNNEI in the germline V gene. The CDR3 spells CASGGPNEQFF. The DNA for the CDR3 is TGTGCCAGCGGGGGGCCCAATGAGCAGTTCTTC.

This clonotype is labeled as medium-sized. This beta chain is a stray read from a library made for alpha chains; its abundance is not meaningful. The chain employs TRBV2 and TRBJ2-2; D gene unclear. Germline assignment: CDR1 SNHLY and CDR2 FYNNEI. The CDR3 is 14 residues long. Trimming stripped 7 bases from V and 4 bases from J, with 13 bases between. CDR3 sequence (DNA): TGTGCCAGCAACGAGGTGCAGTTCACCGGGGAGCTGTTTTTT. It is translated as CASNEVQFTGELFF.

The sample holds many counts of this clonotype. Since it is a stray read in a library aimed at alpha chains, this beta chain has a size that is not meaningful. The rearrangement joins TRBV20-1 to TRBJ1-1; 7 bases are a match to TRBD1. The germline V gene has CDR1 DFQATT and CDR2 SNEGSKA (reference sequence). This CDR3 has 13 residues. The V gene end was trimmed by 0 bases and the J gene end by 5 bases; junction bases not matched to a gene: 3. The CDR3 region has the DNA TGCAGTGCTAGAGACAGGGGGGGGACTGAAGCTTTCTTT. Translated, it gives CSARDRGGTEAFF.

This clonotype was detected many times. This beta chain is off target for a library built for alpha chains, so its abundance means little. The rearrangement links TRBV9 to TRBJ2-5; TRBD1 matches at 8 bases. From germline, CDR1 is SGDLS and CDR2 YYNGEE. The CDR3 consists of 14 residues. V trimming: 2 bases; J trimming: 4 bases; junction bases outside the gene matches: 4. CDR3 region: CASSVSTGAETQYF. The CDR3 region has the DNA TGTGCCAGCAGCGTGTCGACAGGGGCAGAGACCCAGTACTTC.

Notes on this clonotype: Since it is a stray read in a library aimed at alpha chains, this beta chain has a size that is not meaningful. The chain employs TRBV3-1 and TRBJ2-1; D is unclear. Germline lookup yields CDR1 LGHDT and CDR2 YNNKEL (reference sequence). Trimming pared 0 bases from V and 5 bases from J, leaving 14 bases between. The CDR3 consists of 16 residues. CDR3 sequence: CASSQELGPGHNEQFF. CDR3 nucleotide sequence: TGTGCCAGCAGCCAAGAGTTGGGTCCTGGCCACAATGAGCAGTTCTTC.

This clonotype counts as medium-sized. Found in a library prepared for alpha chains, this beta chain is an off-target read, and its abundance has little meaning. The rearrangement uses TRBV6-5 and TRBJ2-1; D ambiguous. Trimming stripped 5 bases from V and 6 bases from J, with 14 bases between. Per the germline V gene, CDR1 is MNHEY and CDR2 is SVGAGI. The CDR3 length is 14 residues. CDR3 DNA sequence: TGTGCCAGCAGTCCCACCCCCTCAGGCAATGAGCAGTTCTTC. Protein sequence: CASSPTPSGNEQFF.

This clonotype was counted ten times or more. This beta chain was picked up by a library intended for alpha chains and is off target, so its count carries little meaning. The chain carries TRBV9 and TRBJ1-2; the D gene is possibly TRBD1 (5 bases). The CDR3 loop spans 17 amino acids. Germline CDR1 and CDR2: SGDLS and YYNGEE. V lost 0 bases, J lost 0 bases, and 15 bases lay in between. The CDR3: CASSVDKGAGANYGYTF. The CDR3 DNA reads as TGTGCCAGCAGCGTAGATAAAGGGGCCGGCGCTAACTATGGCTACACCTTC.

Notes on this clonotype: The library was designed around alpha chains, so this beta chain is a stray read whose abundance carries little weight. V and J are TRBV5-1 and TRBJ2-7, with 7 bases identical to TRBD1. From germline, CDR1 is SGHRS and CDR2 YFSETQ. V was pared by 2 bases and J by 0 bases, with 2 bases of the junction left unmatched. There are 14 residues in the CDR3. The CDR3 sequence is CASSLRDSSYEQYF. In DNA, the CDR3 is TGCGCCAGCAGCTTAAGGGACAGCTCCTACGAGCAGTACTTC.

This clonotype is categorized as medium-sized. A library made for alpha chains picked up this beta chain off target, so its size means little. The chain carries TRBV7-2 and TRBJ1-6; D is undetermined. Germline V gene sequence: CDR1 SGHTA, CDR2 FQGNSA. V was pared by 5 bases and J by 18 bases, with 14 bases between. CDR3 length equals 11 residues. CDR3: CASSPGRVHHF. Written as DNA, the CDR3 is TGTGCCAGCAGCCCAGGACGGGTACACCACTTT.

Sample share makes this clonotype medium-sized (0.01 to 0.1%). This beta chain turned up in a library designed for alpha chains; as an off-target read, its abundance says little. The chain combines TRBV20-1 with TRBJ1-2; D ambiguous. The CDR3 spans 13 residues. Trimming cost V 0 bases and J 3 bases, with 8 bases left between them. Germline V gene lookup returns CDR1 DFQATT and CDR2 SNEGSKA (reference sequence). The CDR3 DNA follows: TGCAGTGCTAGAGATGGAAGCGACTATGGCTACACCTTC. Translation: CSARDGSDYGYTF.

This clonotype was picked up many times. Little can be read into the size of this beta chain, an off-target read in a library designed for alpha chains. V and J are TRBV5-6 and TRBJ2-5; D gene ambiguous. This CDR3 contains 13 residues. V was trimmed by 5 bases and J by 2 bases, leaving 10 bases between them. CDR1 is SGHDT, CDR2 YYEEEE, per germline. The CDR3 here is CASSVRGQETQYF. CDR3 nucleotide sequence: TGTGCCAGCAGTGTCAGAGGACAAGAGACCCAGTACTTC.

By frequency in the sample, this clonotype is medium-sized. Because the library targeted alpha chains, this beta chain is an off-target read whose size means little. This sequence joins TRBV28 and TRBJ2-7, with D perhaps given as TRBD1 or TRBD2 (5 bases each). The V end was cut by 6 bases, the J end by 2 bases, with 11 bases between. The CDR3 runs to 13 residues. Germline V gene lookup returns CDR1 MDHEN and CDR2 SYDVKM. The CDR3 region is CASRGTVTYEQYV. In nucleotides, the CDR3 is TGTGCCAGCAGAGGGACGGTTACCTACGAGCAGTACGTC.

This clonotype is medium-sized in the sample. At one end the junction does not follow the germline gene, possibly because of a read error. Found in a library prepared for alpha chains, this beta chain is an off-target read, and its abundance has little meaning. V usage is TRBV7-7 and J usage is TRBJ2-3, with TRBD2 identical over 8 bases. CDR1 SSHAT and CDR2 FNYEAQ come from the germline V gene (reference sequence). CDR3 size: 14 residues. The CDR3 region has the DNA TGTGCTAGCAGCTTAGCGGGGACATCGGATACGCAGTATTTT. Amino acid sequence: CASSLAGTSDTQYF.

This clonotype was counted at least ten times. The size of this beta chain means little, since it is a stray read in a library made for alpha chains. The chain carries TRBV5-4 and TRBJ1-2; maybe TRBD1 (5 bases). This CDR3 is built from 14 residues. Germline-derived CDR1 and CDR2 are SGHNT and YYREEE (reference sequence). Trimming shortened V by 4 bases and J by 0 bases, and 10 bases separated the two germline ends. This chain's CDR3 is CASSREGPNYGYTF. Written as DNA, the CDR3 is TGTGCCAGCAGCCGGGAGGGACCTAACTATGGCTACACCTTC.

This clonotype was seen ten or more times. This beta chain is a stray sequence in a library constructed for alpha chains; its clone size is not meaningful. The CDR3 sequence: CASSSGDIFRTEAFF. The CDR3 DNA reads TGTGCCAGCAGCTCAGGGGACATCTTCAGGACTGAAGCTTTCTTT. J is TRBJ1-1 and V is TRBV7-9; D may be TRBD1 (6 bases). The V and J ends lost 4 bases and 5 bases respectively, with 17 bases between them. Germline V CDR1 and CDR2: SEHNR, FQNEAQ (reference sequence). The CDR3 extends over 15 amino acids.

Many counts were recorded for this clonotype. The library was designed around alpha chains, so this beta chain is a stray read whose abundance carries little weight. This sequence joins TRBV24-1 and TRBJ1-5; D is unresolved. There are 14 residues in the CDR3. V was pared by 3 bases and J by 6 bases, with 11 bases between. The germline V gene encodes CDR1 KGHDR and CDR2 SFDVKD. The CDR3 sequence is CATSDARFLQPQHF. In DNA, the CDR3 is TGTGCCACCAGTGATGCACGTTTTCTTCAGCCCCAGCATTTT.

This clonotype has a count of ten or more. For a library built for alpha chains, this beta chain is a stray read; little rests on its size. The rearrangement links TRBV7-9 to TRBJ2-3; D perhaps matches TRBD1 (6 bases). The length of the CDR3 is 15 residues. The germline V gene encodes CDR1 SEHNR and CDR2 FQNEAQ (reference sequence). Trimming cost V 6 bases and J 4 bases, with 17 bases left between them. This CDR3 is CASRHQGFGSDTQYF. CDR3 DNA sequence: TGTGCCAGCAGGCATCAGGGGTTCGGGTCAGATACGCAGTATTTT.

This clonotype was recorded many times. This beta chain was picked up by a library intended for alpha chains and is off target, so its count carries little meaning. J is TRBJ2-1 and V is TRBV12-3 or TRBV12-4; D is unclear. The CDR3 runs to 10 residues. The V gene lost 4 bases and the J gene lost 10 bases, with 5 bases spanning the gap. The CDR3 reads CASSYTEQFF. The CDR3 nucleotides read TGTGCCAGCAGTTATACGGAGCAGTTCTTC.

This clonotype appeared many times. This beta chain lies outside the target of a library built for alpha chains; its clone size means little. The V gene is TRBV3-1, the J gene TRBJ2-7; 8 bases fit TRBD2. V shed 7 bases and J 1 base; nucleotides not matched to a gene: 6. Germline CDR1 reads LGHDT; CDR2 reads YNNKEL (reference sequence). The length of the CDR3 is 14 residues. The CDR3 coding sequence is TGTGCCAGCACCCCGGGAGGGGGGTCCTACGAGCAGTACTTC. This translates into CASTPGGGSYEQYF.